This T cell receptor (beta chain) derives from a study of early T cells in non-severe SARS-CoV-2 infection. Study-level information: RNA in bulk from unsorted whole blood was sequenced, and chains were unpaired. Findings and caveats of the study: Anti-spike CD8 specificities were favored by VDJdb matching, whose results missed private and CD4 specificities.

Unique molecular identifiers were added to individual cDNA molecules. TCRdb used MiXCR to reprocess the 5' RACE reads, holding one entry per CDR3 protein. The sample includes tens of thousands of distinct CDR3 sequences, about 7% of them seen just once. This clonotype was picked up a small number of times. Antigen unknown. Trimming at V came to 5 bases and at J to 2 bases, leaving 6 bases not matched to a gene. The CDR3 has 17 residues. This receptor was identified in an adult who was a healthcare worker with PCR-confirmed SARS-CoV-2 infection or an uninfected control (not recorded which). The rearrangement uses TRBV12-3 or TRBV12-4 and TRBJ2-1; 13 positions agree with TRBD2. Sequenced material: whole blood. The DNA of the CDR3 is TGTGCCAGCAGTCCAGCCGGACTAGCGGGGGCCTACAATGAGCAGTTCTTC. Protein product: CASSPAGLAGAYNEQFF.